Presented here are 14 T cell receptor beta chains from one specimen sequenced in a study of identical twins. TCRdb re-called the 5' RACE reads with MiXCR, one entry per CDR3 protein. The repertoire has just over 500,000 distinct CDR3 sequences, about 20% of them found once; the top ten carry around 0.9%. These same data were also listed under a study on T cells expressing NK-cell markers.

The sequencing sample was made of CD4+ T cells sorted from blood. These TCRs come from a woman aged 18-29 years in good health.

A single count supports this clonotype. This chain links TRBV6-2 or TRBV6-3 with TRBJ2-7; the match to TRBD2 covers 9 bases. Trimming took 5 bases from V and 2 from J; bases not matched to a gene: 10. This CDR3 is 16 amino acids long. Germline V gene data show CDR1 as MNHEY and CDR2 as SVGEGT. The CDR3 protein is CASSDPSGTDAYEQYF. The CDR3 coding sequence is TGTGCCAGCAGTGACCCTAGCGGGACAGACGCCTACGAGCAGTACTTC.

This clonotype has just a few counts. This chain links TRBV27 with TRBJ2-2; 10 bases map to TRBD1. This CDR3 has 19 residues. J lost 5 bases, V lost 7 bases, and 19 bases had no gene match. The germline gives CDR1 MNHEY, CDR2 SMNVEV (reference sequence). CDR3 bases: TGTGCCAGCAATTCCGGATGGAGGGGGGGACAGGGGCGAACCGGGGAGCTGTTTTTT. Residues: CASNSGWRGGQGRTGELFF.

This clonotype was seen repeatedly, ten times or more. CDR3 region: CSAREQVNTEAFF. The DNA of the CDR3 is TGCAGTGCTAGAGAGCAGGTGAACACTGAAGCTTTCTTT. The V and J genes are TRBV20-1 and TRBJ1-1, with no clear D. Germline CDR1 DFQATT, CDR2 SNEGSKA (reference sequence). Trimming removed 0 bases from V and 0 bases from J, with 5 bases in between. The length of the CDR3 is 13 residues.

The chain has TRBV29-1 and TRBJ2-3; D might be TRBD1 (5 bases). Germline loops: CDR1 SQVTM, CDR2 ANQGSEA. The CDR3 contains 12 residues. The V gene lost 6 bases and the J gene lost 3 bases, with 10 bases spanning the gap. CDR3 coding DNA: TGCAGCGTAGTCCCAGGGACAGATACGCAGTATTTT. This sequence encodes CSVVPGTDTQYF.

This clonotype was observed a handful of times. J is TRBJ2-5 and V is TRBV5-1; D uncertain. CDR3 length equals 14 residues. Germline V CDR1 and CDR2: SGHRS, YFSETQ. Trimming pared 5 bases from V and 4 bases from J, leaving 15 bases between. The CDR3 is CASSLVGMGETQYF. The CDR3 DNA is TGCGCCAGCAGTCTGGTGGGCATGGGAGAGACCCAGTACTTC.

This chain uses TRBV5-1 with TRBJ2-7; 8 nucleotides match TRBD2. The CDR3 sequence is 14 residues long. V lost 4 bases and J lost 2; bases outside the gene matches: 5. The V gene's germline CDR1 is SGHRS and CDR2 YFSETQ. In DNA form, the CDR3 reads TGCGCCAGCAGCCCGAGCGGGAGCGCCTACGAGCAGTACTTC. Its protein product is CASSPSGSAYEQYF. The whole variable domain, remainder taken from reference TRBV5-1 and TRBJ2-7, is KAGVTQTPRYLIKTRGQQVTLSCSPISGHRSVSWYQQTPGQGLQFLFEYFSETQRNKGNFPGRFSGRQFSNSRSEMNVSTLELGDSALYLCASSPSGSAYEQYFGPGTRLTVT.

V gene TRBV6-1 combines with J gene TRBJ1-6; D is unclear. Germline V CDR1 and CDR2: MNHNS, SASEGT. CDR3 size: 12 residues. V was pared by 2 bases and J by 9 bases, with 5 bases between. CDR3 nucleotides: TGTGCCAGCAGTGAACCCCCTTCACCCCTCCACTTT. Translating it yields CASSEPPSPLHF.

The rearrangement joins TRBV10-3 to TRBJ2-7; D is uncertain. This CDR3 is built from 14 residues. V was pared by 2 bases and J by 2 bases, with 10 bases between. CDR1 is ENHRY, CDR2 SYGVKD, per germline. CDR3 sequence: CAISEPRPPYEQYF. The CDR3 coding sequence is TGTGCCATCAGTGAGCCACGTCCCCCCTACGAGCAGTACTTC.

This clonotype was detected ten times or more. V is TRBV7-2 and J is TRBJ1-5, with unresolved D. The CDR3 has 13 residues. V was shortened by 1 base and J by 7 bases, with 8 bases between the two germline ends. Germline V gene sequence: CDR1 SGHTA, CDR2 FQGNSA. The CDR3 reads CASSLVNQQPQHF. The CDR3 coding sequence is TGTGCCAGCAGCTTAGTGAACCAACAGCCCCAGCATTTT.

The rearrangement uses TRBV30 and TRBJ2-5; D gene unclear. CDR1 and CDR2 (germline): GTSNPN, SVGIG (reference sequence). V was cut by 0 bases and J by 7 bases, with 6 bases left in between. The CDR3 loop spans 11 amino acids. CDR3 residues: CAWSVGGTQYF. The DNA of the CDR3 is TGTGCCTGGAGTGTGGGTGGGACCCAGTACTTC. The full variable domain, completed using reference TRBV30 and TRBJ2-5, is SQTIHQWPATLVQPVGSPLSLECTVEGTSNPNLYWYRQAAGRGLQLLFYSVGIGQISSEVPQNLSASRPQDRQFILSSKKLLLSDSGFYLCAWSVGGTQYFGPGTRLLVL.

The chain uses TRBV3-1 and TRBJ1-2; TRBD1 matches 8 bases. Germline V gene lookup returns CDR1 LGHDT and CDR2 YNNKEL (reference sequence). CDR3 length: 15 residues. The junction had 4 bases not matched to a gene; V was cut back by 0 bases and J by 4 bases. The CDR3 coding sequence is TGTGCCAGCAGCCAAGAACCCACAGGGGGCTATGGCTACACCTTC. Its protein is CASSQEPTGGYGYTF.

This clonotype was observed a handful of times. This chain connects TRBV29-1 to TRBJ2-2, with 7 bases matching TRBD1. V lost 4 bases, J lost 4 bases, and 6 bases stayed unmatched. Germline V CDR1 and CDR2: SQVTM, ANQGSEA. This CDR3 spans 14 amino acids. The CDR3 here is CSVGRQGVTGELFF. Here the CDR3 DNA reads TGCAGCGTTGGGAGACAGGGTGTCACCGGGGAGCTGTTTTTT.

The chain recombines TRBV6-2 or TRBV6-3 with TRBJ2-7; maybe TRBD1 (5 bases). Germline loops: CDR1 MNHEY, CDR2 SVGEGT. This CDR3 has 12 residues. The ends were cut back, 5 bases at V and 7 bases at J, with 12 bases in the middle. The CDR3 DNA sequence: TGTGCCAGCAGTCCCAACAGGTATGAGCAGTACTTC. This codes for CASSPNRYEQYF.

This clonotype was counted only a few times. The chain combines TRBV10-3 with TRBJ2-5; D is perhaps TRBD1 (6 bases). CDR1 and CDR2 from the germline V gene are ENHRY and SYGVKD. The CDR3 is 15 amino acids. The V end was cut by 6 bases, the J end by 4 bases, with 18 bases between. This CDR3 is CAISPSGDQGETQYF. CDR3 in DNA: TGTGCCATCAGCCCTTCAGGGGATCAGGGAGAGACCCAGTACTTC.